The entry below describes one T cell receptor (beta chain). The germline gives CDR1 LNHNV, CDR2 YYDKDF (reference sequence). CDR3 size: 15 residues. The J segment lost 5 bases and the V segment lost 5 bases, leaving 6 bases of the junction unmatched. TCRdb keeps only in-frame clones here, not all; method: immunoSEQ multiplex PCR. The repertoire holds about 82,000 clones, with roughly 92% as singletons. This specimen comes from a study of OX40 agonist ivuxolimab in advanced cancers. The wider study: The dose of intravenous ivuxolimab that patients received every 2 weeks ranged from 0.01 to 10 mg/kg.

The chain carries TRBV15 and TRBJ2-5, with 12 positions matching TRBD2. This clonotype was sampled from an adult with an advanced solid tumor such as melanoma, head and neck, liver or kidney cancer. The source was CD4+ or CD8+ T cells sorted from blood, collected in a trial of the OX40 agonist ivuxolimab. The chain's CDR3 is CATSLRTSGTETQYF. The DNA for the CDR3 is TGTGCCACCAGCCTGAGGACTAGCGGGACGGAGACCCAGTACTTC. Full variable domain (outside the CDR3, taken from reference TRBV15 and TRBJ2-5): DAMVIQNPRYQVTQFGKPVTLSCSQTLNHNVMYWYQQKSSQAPKLLFHYYDKDFNNEADTPDNFQSRRPNTSFCFLDIRSPGLGDTAMYLCATSLRTSGTETQYFGPGTRLLVL.